This TCR beta chain derives from a study of PD-1 blockade in classical Hodgkin lymphoma. The study's findings and limits: Baseline diversity was lower in partial responders and progressors than complete responders. CD4+ TCR diversity, unlike CD8+, rose significantly by C4D1.

The CDR3 is 16 residues long. V dropped 1 base and J dropped 1; count of bases not matched to a gene: 6. Germline V lookup: CDR1 LNHDA, CDR2 SQIVND (reference sequence). Generated by immunoSEQ multiplex PCR, the TCRdb table keeps only in-frame clones and is missing some. This repertoire shows around 25,000 clones, roughly 80% found once; its top ten account for approximately 3%. This clone appeared a few times. Its antigen remains unidentified. This sample's time point: cycle 4 day 1 (C4D1), after 5 to 7 weeks of nivolumab. Patients all relapsed after autologous stem cell transplantation, and there was variation in brentuximab vedotin exposure. The study purified CD4+ T cells from thawed PBMCs using magnetic negative selection.

V is TRBV19 and J is TRBJ1-2; 7 bases line up with TRBD1. The TCR comes from a human donor with classical Hodgkin lymphoma. Sequences were derived from CD4+ T cells from blood, sampled before the fourth cycle of nivolumab. DNA for the CDR3: TGTGCCAGTAGTATAGGACAGGGTAGTGTTAACTATGGCTACACCTTC. It codes for CASSIGQGSVNYGYTF.